This is a list of T cell receptor beta chains from one sample in a study of identical twins. TCRdb processed the 5' RACE reads anew with MiXCR; each CDR3 protein has one entry. The sample contains over 200,000 distinct CDR3 sequences, approximately 7.1% of which appear only once. The same data also contributed to another study, on T cells expressing NK-cell markers.

The material sequenced was CD8+ T cells sorted from blood. The source is a young woman in good health. CDR3s include the opening cysteine and the closing phenylalanine or tryptophan. Each record gives: J gene, V gene, clone size, D gene, CDR3 DNA, CDR3 protein. D genes are given only for firm matches. Rows may omit the clone size; those that give it use once, few, many or a size class.

>TRBJ1-1|TRBV10-3|.|.
TGTGCCATCACCCCGACGGGCCACACTGAAGCTTTCTTT
CAITPTGHTEAFF
>TRBJ2-1|TRBV12-5|.|.
TGTGCTAGCCGGGACATCTCTTACAATGAGCAGTTCTTC
CASRDISYNEQFF
>TRBJ2-5|TRBV20-1|.|TRBD2
TGCAGTGCTAGAGCAGGACTAGCGGAAGAGACCCAGTACTTC
CSARAGLAEETQYF
>TRBJ2-5|TRBV7-8|few|TRBD2
TGTGCCAGCAGCACAGAGCGGGGGGGCATGGAGACCCAGTACTTC
CASSTERGGMETQYF
>TRBJ1-2|TRBV10-2|few|.
TGCGCCAGCAGTGCGGGGGAAGACTATGGCTACACCTTC
CASSAGEDYGYTF
>TRBJ1-1|TRBV10-3|many|TRBD1
TGTGCCATCAGTGAGCCAGGGGGCACTGAAGCTTTCTTT
CAISEPGGTEAFF
>TRBJ2-3|TRBV24-1|.|.
TGTGCCACCAGATCTGGTACAGATACGCAGTATTTT
CATRSGTDTQYF
>TRBJ1-6|TRBV3-1|many|.
TGTGCCAGCAGCCAAGATGCAGCCTATTCAAGACCCCTCCACTTT
CASSQDAAYSRPLHF
>TRBJ1-4|TRBV7-6|.|.
TGTGCCAGCAGCTTAGGAGGACAGAATGAAAAACTGTTTTTT
CASSLGGQNEKLFF
>TRBJ2-1|TRBV6-5|few|TRBD2
TGTGCCAGCAGCTCGACTAGCGGTGAGCAGTTCTTC
CASSSTSGEQFF